The TCR beta chain described here comes from a study of post-analysis software for immune sequencing data. Study-wide background: Secondary progressive, relapsing-remitting and progressive-relapsing multiple sclerosis were among the included disease courses. Findings and limits, study-wide: About five TRBV segments, including TRBV5-6, TRBV5-1 and TRBV20-1, were more frequent in patients than controls. For normalized Chao1 diversity, multiple sclerosis patients scored significantly lower than controls did.

Unique molecular identifiers were carried by the TCR beta cDNA libraries. From around 0.96 to 9.9 million T cells, a few hundred thousand cDNA molecules were obtained. TCRdb analysed the PCR reads with MiXCR anew, one entry per CDR3 protein. Found here are about 770,000 distinct CDR3 sequences, around 42% of them singletons; the top ten hold roughly 5.2%. This CDR3 region has 14 residues. The ends were cut back, 4 bases at V and 4 bases at J, with 13 bases in the middle. Germline CDR1 reads LGHNA; CDR2 reads YSLEER. With regard to this clonotype: The antigen is not known.

The chain links TRBV4-3 to TRBJ1-1, with a possible D match to TRBD1 (6 bases). This clonotype originated in a girl aged 10 to 17 with multiple sclerosis. Sequences were obtained from blood. The CDR3 reads CASSPGGGSTEAFF. The CDR3 region has the DNA TGCGCCAGCAGCCCCGGGGGGGGCAGCACTGAAGCTTTCTTT.